These 32 T cell receptor beta chains originate from one sample sequenced in a study of cytomegalovirus exposure and HLA in healthy donors (dated 2017 in TCRdb). The library was built by means of the immunoSEQ multiplex PCR assay. A mixture of 60 forward primers for TCR Vbeta segments and 13 reverse primers for TCR Jbeta segments was used in the multiplex PCR. Held by TCRdb, this immuneACCESS table contains in-frame sequences only and omits some clones. Under half of the omission traces to an unresolved V gene where checked; the cause of the rest is unknown. The sample table contains more than 75,000 clones; only one count was recorded for 70% to 75% of them. The top ten hold over 5% of the sample. Specimen: PBMCs. The receptors were gathered from a woman in her forties or fifties in good health and CMV-seropositive.

The V gene is TRBV6-1, the J gene TRBJ1-1; D might be TRBD1 (6 bases). Per the germline V gene, CDR1 is MNHNS and CDR2 is SASEGT. The CDR3 is 14 amino acids. V was shortened by 1 base and J by 6 bases, with 12 bases between the two germline ends. This chain's CDR3 is CASSEVRGWAEAFF. DNA for the CDR3: TGTGCCAGCAGTGAAGTTAGGGGGTGGGCTGAAGCTTTCTTT.

The rearrangement joins TRBV30 to TRBJ1-2, with TRBD1 matching over 9 bases. Germline V CDR1 and CDR2: GTSNPN, SVGIG (reference sequence). CDR3 length: 15 amino acids. Trimming removed 1 base from V and 5 bases from J; junction bases left unmatched: 8. Here the CDR3 reads CAWSALKTGGYGYTF. The CDR3 DNA follows: TGTGCCTGGAGTGCCCTAAAGACAGGGGGATATGGCTACACCTTC.

The table lists this clone with a few counts. The chain uses TRBV6-5 and TRBJ2-1, with D possibly matching TRBD2 (5 bases). The germline gives CDR1 MNHEY, CDR2 SVGAGI. V lost 1 base and J lost 6, with 7 bases in between. This CDR3 region has 13 residues. The CDR3 region is CASSYYRGNEQFF. The CDR3 DNA sequence: TGTGCCAGCAGTTACTATCGGGGCAATGAGCAGTTCTTC.

V gene TRBV27 combines with J gene TRBJ2-5; 14 nucleotides line up with TRBD2. Germline V gene sequence: CDR1 MNHEY, CDR2 SMNVEV (reference sequence). J lost 6 bases, V lost 8 bases, and 2 bases had no gene match. This CDR3 comprises 13 residues. Here the CDR3 DNA reads TGTGCCAGCGGACTAGCGGGAGGAAAGACCCAGTACTTC. This translates into CASGLAGGKTQYF.

V usage is TRBV6-1 and J usage is TRBJ1-1, with D uncertain. V gave up 6 bases and J gave up 6 bases, with 14 bases separating them. Germline lookup yields CDR1 MNHNS and CDR2 SASEGT. The CDR3 runs 13 residues. CDR3: CASRFGEGAEAFF. The CDR3, as DNA: TGTGCCAGCAGATTTGGGGAGGGAGCTGAAGCTTTCTTT.

The rearrangement joins TRBV20-1 to TRBJ2-1, with D possibly being TRBD2 (6 bases). The CDR3 runs to 10 residues. V was trimmed by 6 bases and J by 7 bases, leaving 7 bases between them. From germline, CDR1 is DFQATT and CDR2 SNEGSKA (reference sequence). The chain's CDR3 is CSAGGNEQFF. The CDR3 nucleotides are TGCAGTGCGGGGGGAAATGAGCAGTTCTTC.

V is TRBV5-5 and J is TRBJ2-3; D is perhaps TRBD1 (5 bases). There are 15 residues in the CDR3. CDR1 and CDR2 (germline): SGHKS, YYEKEE (reference sequence). V lost 2 bases to trimming and J lost 6 bases, with 16 bases between them. DNA of the CDR3: TGTGCCAGCAGCTTAACTTCAGGGTACATCGATACGCAGTATTTT. It encodes CASSLTSGYIDTQYF.

The chain carries TRBV5-4 and TRBJ2-3; 8 bases fit TRBD1. The CDR3 loop spans 15 amino acids. After removal of 4 bases from V and 3 bases from J, the junction contained 7 bases not matched to a gene. From germline, CDR1 is SGHNT and CDR2 YYREEE (reference sequence). DNA of the CDR3: TGTGCCAGCAGCCCAGGGGGCGCCGGGACAGATACGCAGTATTTT. Its translation: CASSPGGAGTDTQYF.

V is TRBV28 and J is TRBJ2-2; 9 bases fit TRBD2. The CDR3 runs 15 residues. V shed 2 bases, J shed 5 bases, and the junction held 3 bases outside the gene matches. Germline loops: CDR1 MDHEN, CDR2 SYDVKM. CDR3: CASSLRLAGTGELFF. The CDR3 nucleotides read TGTGCCAGCAGTTTAAGGCTAGCGGGGACCGGGGAGCTGTTTTTT.

V gene TRBV7-9 combines with J gene TRBJ1-2; D is ambiguous. Trimming cost V 5 bases and J 1 base, with 14 bases left between them. CDR3 length equals 15 residues. Germline-derived CDR1 and CDR2 are SEHNR and FQNEAQ (reference sequence). DNA for the CDR3: TGTGCCAGCAGCCAGTCGGCTAGAGATAACTATGGCTACACCTTC. Amino acid sequence: CASSQSARDNYGYTF.

V and J are TRBV7-9 and TRBJ2-7; no clear D. The ends were cut back, 7 bases at V and 6 bases at J, with 10 bases in the middle. CDR1 is SEHNR, CDR2 FQNEAQ, per germline (reference sequence). The CDR3 has 11 amino acids. The DNA for the CDR3 is TGTGCCAGCACCCCACTGGTCGAGCAGTACTTC. Protein product: CASTPLVEQYF.

This clone was seen a single time. V gene TRBV5-6 combines with J gene TRBJ2-5; TRBD2 might be the D (5 bases). Trimming stripped 4 bases from V and 4 bases from J, with 11 bases between. In germline, CDR1 is SGHDT, CDR2 YYEEEE. The CDR3 contains 13 residues. CDR3 sequence reads: CASSPTGRETQYF. In nucleotides, the CDR3 is TGTGCCAGCAGCCCTACGGGGAGAGAGACCCAGTACTTC.

The rearrangement links TRBV6-1 to TRBJ2-3; the D gene is possibly TRBD2 (5 bases). V was clipped by 7 bases and J by 0 bases, with 14 bases between them. Germline CDR1 is MNHNS and CDR2 is SASEGT. This CDR3 is 15 amino acids long. CDR3 sequence (DNA): TGTGCCAGCATTGACCCTTGGACTAGCACAGATACGCAGTATTTT. This sequence encodes CASIDPWTSTDTQYF.

The chain employs TRBV19 and TRBJ1-5; 7 nucleotides match TRBD1. CDR1 and CDR2 (germline): LNHDA, SQIVND (reference sequence). The CDR3 contains 15 residues. Trimming at V came to 4 bases and at J to 0 bases, leaving 3 bases not matched to a gene. Here the CDR3 reads CASSSDRVSNQPQHF. For the CDR3, the DNA is TGTGCCAGTAGTAGCGACAGGGTTAGCAATCAGCCCCAGCATTTT.

J is TRBJ1-2 and V is TRBV25-1; 9 positions match TRBD1. CDR1 is MGHDK, CDR2 SYGVNS, per germline. Germline trimming cut 5 bases from V and 5 bases from J; bases unmatched to any gene: 9. The CDR3 covers 15 residues. CDR3 loop: CASSNHRGPGYGYTF. The CDR3 region has the DNA TGTGCCAGCAGTAATCACAGGGGGCCAGGATATGGCTACACCTTC.

The rearrangement uses TRBV5-4 and TRBJ1-2; a possible D gene is TRBD1 (5 bases). The CDR3 spans 14 residues. V was pared by 0 bases and J by 6 bases, with 12 bases between. CDR1 SGHNT and CDR2 YYREEE come from the germline V gene (reference sequence). For the CDR3, the DNA is TGTGCCAGCAGCTTGGGGCAGGGAGGAAATGGCTACACCTTC. It is translated as CASSLGQGGNGYTF.

The chain links TRBV5-8 to TRBJ2-1, with D tentatively TRBD1 (5 bases). The germline gives CDR1 SGHTS, CDR2 YDEGEE. This CDR3 is 15 amino acids long. Between the trimmed V and J ends, which lost 1 base and 5 bases, there was a span of 13 bases. CDR3 coding DNA: TGTGCCAGCAGCTTGTTACAGGATTCCAACAATGAGCAGTTCTTC. It specifies CASSLLQDSNNEQFF.

The genes are TRBV19 and TRBJ1-4, with D possibly being TRBD1 (5 bases). The CDR3 is made up of 15 amino acids. The V end was cut by 4 bases, the J end by 8 bases, with 17 bases between. CDR1 is LNHDA, CDR2 SQIVND, per germline (reference sequence). CDR3 residues: CASSSGTAAGEKLFF. The CDR3 bases are TGTGCCAGTAGTAGCGGGACGGCTGCAGGGGAAAAACTGTTTTTT.

The count of this clone is one. The rearrangement joins TRBV18 to TRBJ2-1; 9 nucleotides agree with TRBD2. Looked up from germline, CDR1 is KGHSH and CDR2 is LQKENI. This CDR3 is built from 16 residues. J gave up 0 bases and V 0 bases, and 0 bases lay outside the gene matches. CDR3: CASSPPSGGSYNEQFF. DNA of the CDR3: TGTGCCAGCTCACCACCTAGCGGGGGCTCCTACAATGAGCAGTTCTTC.

This chain uses TRBV25-1 with TRBJ1-5; 8 bases are shared with TRBD1. Germline trimming cut 4 bases from V and 5 bases from J; bases unmatched to any gene: 4. Germline values: CDR1 MGHDK, CDR2 SYGVNS. The CDR3 extends over 14 amino acids. CDR3 coding DNA: TGTGCCAGCAGTGCGCCAGGGGGCGATCAGCCCCAGCATTTT. It encodes CASSAPGGDQPQHF.

This chain connects TRBV7-9 to TRBJ2-5; perhaps TRBD1 as D (5 bases). The CDR3 extends over 15 amino acids. Germline V gives CDR1 SEHNR, CDR2 FQNEAQ (reference sequence). The V end lost 1 base, the J end lost 3 bases, and 12 bases lay between the germline ends. The CDR3 loop is CASSLGVQGEETQYF. CDR3 nucleotides: TGTGCCAGCAGCTTAGGGGTGCAGGGTGAAGAGACCCAGTACTTC. The complete variable domain, with remaining parts taken from reference TRBV7-9 and TRBJ2-5, reads DTGVSQNPRHKITKRGQNVTFRCDPISEHNRLYWYRQTLGQGPEFLTYFQNEAQLEKSRLLSDRFSAERPKGSFSTLEIQRTEQGDSAMYLCASSLGVQGEETQYFGPGTRLLVL.

This chain joins TRBV10-3 and TRBJ1-5, with 10 bases aligning to TRBD1. CDR3 length: 16 amino acids. Germline CDR1 and CDR2: ENHRY and SYGVKD. Trimming took 6 bases from V and 1 from J; bases not matched to a gene: 6. Written as DNA, the CDR3 is TGTGCCATCAGCGGGACAGGGGTCAGGAGCAATCAGCCCCAGCATTTT. Protein sequence: CAISGTGVRSNQPQHF.

The chain has TRBV19 and TRBJ1-1, with D perhaps TRBD1 (6 bases). CDR3 length: 16 amino acids. CDR1 and CDR2 (germline): LNHDA, SQIVND (reference sequence). Trimming removed 0 bases at V and 0 bases at J, with 11 bases between. This CDR3 is CASSIDHGQLNTEAFF. For the CDR3, the DNA is TGTGCCAGTAGTATAGACCACGGACAGTTGAACACTGAAGCTTTCTTT.

The chain links TRBV28 to TRBJ2-1; D not resolved. The CDR3 covers 11 residues. Trimming left V 3 bases short and J 9 bases short, with 6 bases between. Per germline, CDR1 MDHEN and CDR2 SYDVKM. The CDR3 protein is CASSFRVEQFF. The CDR3 nucleotides are TGTGCCAGCAGTTTTCGGGTTGAGCAGTTCTTC. Full variable domain (remainder filled in from reference TRBV28 and TRBJ2-1): DVKVTQSSRYLVKRTGEKVFLECVQDMDHENMFWYRQDPGLGLRLIYFSYDVKMKEKGDIPEGYSVSREKKERFSLILESASTNQTSMYLCASSFRVEQFFGPGTRLTVL.

The chain couples TRBV6-5 to TRBJ2-7; D is possibly TRBD2 (5 bases). CDR1 and CDR2 (germline): MNHEY, SVGAGI. V was trimmed by 7 bases and J by 2 bases, leaving 15 bases between them. The CDR3 extends over 14 amino acids. In DNA, the CDR3 is TGTGCCAGCACCCCCGGCGGAGGTACCTACGAGCAGTACTTC. Translation: CASTPGGGTYEQYF.

The chain joins TRBV28 to TRBJ1-5, with 7 bases matching TRBD1. J gave up 1 base and V 6 bases, and 6 bases lay outside the gene matches. Germline V gene sequence: CDR1 MDHEN, CDR2 SYDVKM. This CDR3 spans 15 amino acids. The CDR3: CASSQPRGSNQPQHF. DNA of the CDR3: TGTGCCAGCAGCCAACCCAGGGGGAGCAATCAGCCCCAGCATTTT.

The chain combines TRBV19 with TRBJ1-2, with D perhaps matching TRBD1 (6 bases). The CDR3 contains 13 residues. The V gene lost 6 bases and the J gene lost 4 bases, with 12 bases spanning the gap. Germline loops: CDR1 LNHDA, CDR2 SQIVND (reference sequence). For the CDR3, the DNA is TGTGCCAGTAGAGGGGGAACTCCCTATGGCTACACCTTC. Its translation is CASRGGTPYGYTF.

CDR3: CASSSWGGRGPGTQYF. The DNA for the CDR3 is TGTGCCAGCAGCTCATGGGGCGGGAGGGGGCCTGGGACCCAGTACTTC. The chain is built from TRBV7-2 and TRBJ2-5, with 9 bases aligning to TRBD2. V was pared by 4 bases and J by 7 bases, with 13 bases of the junction left unmatched. The CDR3 is 16 residues long. Germline values: CDR1 SGHTA, CDR2 FQGNSA.

This clone was recorded once. Germline and junction disagree at one end, which may indicate a read error. The chain recombines TRBV6-1 with TRBJ2-5; the match to TRBD1 covers 7 bases. Germline assignment: CDR1 MNHNS and CDR2 SASEGT. The CDR3 is 12 amino acids. The CDR3 reads CASSEAGQSQDF. CDR3 DNA: TGTGCCAGCAGTGAAGCGGGACAGTCGCAAGACTTC.

This chain connects TRBV27 to TRBJ2-3, with D unclear. Trimming pared 5 bases from V and 5 bases from J, leaving 8 bases between. Germline assignment: CDR1 MNHEY and CDR2 SMNVEV (reference sequence). The CDR3 has 12 amino acids. CDR3 bases: TGTGCCAGCAGTACCCTCGGAGATACGCAGTATTTT. Its protein is CASSTLGDTQYF.

The sample holds one count of this clone. One end of the junction fails to match germline, which may point to a read error. This chain uses TRBV7-8 with TRBJ2-7, with D perhaps matching TRBD1 (5 bases). CDR3 length: 15 residues. Per the germline V gene, CDR1 is SGHVS and CDR2 is FQNEAQ. The CDR3 region has the DNA TGTGCCGGCAGCTTAGCAGCACAGGCCGTTCACGAGCAGTACTTC. As protein: CAGSLAAQAVHEQYF.

The V gene is TRBV13, the J gene TRBJ2-5; TRBD2 matches at 7 bases. Unmatched junction bases numbered 6, after V lost 0 bases and J lost 5 bases. The CDR3 totals 15 residues. Germline CDR1 reads PRHDT; CDR2 reads FYEKMQ (reference sequence). CDR3 loop: CASSLGGGAGETQYF. In DNA form, the CDR3 reads TGTGCCAGCAGCTTAGGAGGCGGAGCGGGGGAGACCCAGTACTTC.